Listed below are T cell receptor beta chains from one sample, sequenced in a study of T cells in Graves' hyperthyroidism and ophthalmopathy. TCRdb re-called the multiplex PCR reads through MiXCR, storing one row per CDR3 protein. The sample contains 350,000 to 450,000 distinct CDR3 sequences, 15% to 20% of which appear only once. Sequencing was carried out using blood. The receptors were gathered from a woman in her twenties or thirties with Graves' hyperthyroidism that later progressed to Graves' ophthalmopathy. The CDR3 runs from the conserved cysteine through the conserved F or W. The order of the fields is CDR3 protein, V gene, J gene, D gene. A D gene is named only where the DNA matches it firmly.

CAISDPPGLQGTETQYF,TRBV2,TRBJ2-5,TRBD1
CATSDPRTGTGSYNEQFF,TRBV24-1,TRBJ2-1,TRBD1
CASSLAVDDTQYF,TRBV18,TRBJ2-3,TRBD2
CASSPDRGLWEKLFF,TRBV7-8,TRBJ1-4,TRBD1
CASSVTGQGGTEAFF,TRBV5-1,TRBJ1-1,TRBD1
CASNNWGADTEAFF,TRBV28,TRBJ1-1,.
CSAAGPRETQYF,TRBV20-1,TRBJ2-5,.
CASSQEPGSSYEQYF,TRBV4-2,TRBJ2-7,.
CAISEAREDQPQHF,TRBV10-3,TRBJ1-5,.
CASSLVGQVTDTQYF,TRBV7-9,TRBJ2-3,TRBD1
CSAEDERYEQYF,TRBV20-1,TRBJ2-7,.
CASSPARSFNEQFF,TRBV11-2,TRBJ2-1,.
CASSSWDGAYEQYF,TRBV9,TRBJ2-7,.
CASRTGGTGREQYF,TRBV6-2/TRBV6-3,TRBJ2-7,TRBD2
CASSTLLDSLYEQYF,TRBV19,TRBJ2-7,.
CASSRPGHSYEQYF,TRBV11-3,TRBJ2-7,.
CASSRDRGTQMAEQFF,TRBV10-1,TRBJ2-1,TRBD1
CASSLGTQQYF,TRBV27,TRBJ2-7,.